The source of this TCR beta chain is a study of identifying expanded T cells in peripheral blood. Study results and caveats: Across healthy donors, higher total template counts meant significantly greater approximately two-week count variance. Differentially abundant clones: 0.95 to 1.5 between replicates, about 16 at approximately two weeks, 19 to 20 at four.

Concerning this clone itself: Its antigen is still unknown.

Data came from immunoSEQ multiplex PCR; TCRdb stores just in-frame clones and leaves some out. The sample holds 80,000 to 90,000 clones, roughly 86% seen once. The germline V gene encodes CDR1 MGHDK and CDR2 SYGVNS. This CDR3 is built from 14 residues. The ends were cut back, 1 base at V and 3 bases at J, with 9 bases in the middle. Sequenced: blood. This clonotype was obtained from a person aged 18 to 75 in good health. The chain couples TRBV25-1 to TRBJ1-2; no firm D call. CDR3 protein: CASSESPVDYGYTF. The DNA for the CDR3 is TGTGCCAGCAGTGAATCCCCAGTGGACTATGGCTACACCTTC.